The rows below give T cell receptor beta chains drawn from one sample of a study of read filtering for tumor transcriptome and immune sequencing. TCRdb re-called the reads through MiXCR, storing one row per CDR3 protein. Here the sample spans tens of thousands of distinct CDR3 sequences, less than 20% being singletons. The specimen was a population of CD138-negative cells sorted from bone marrow. The receptors were sampled from a donor over 35 with multiple myeloma. Both conserved end residues are part of each CDR3. Fields, in order: J gene, D gene, V gene, clone size, CDR3 protein, CDR3 DNA. A D gene is named only where the DNA matches it firmly. A row's size may be missing; if present it is once, few, many or a size class.

J: TRBJ2-1
D: -
V: TRBV3-1
size: many
CDR3: CASSQDPGVDEQFF
DNA: TGTGCCAGCAGCCAAGATCCCGGGGTGGATGAGCAGTTCTTC

J: TRBJ1-1
D: -
V: TRBV27
size: -
CDR3: CASYGFGTEAFF
DNA: TGTGCCAGCTATGGGTTTGGCACTGAAGCTTTCTTT

J: TRBJ2-7
D: -
V: TRBV5-1
size: many
CDR3: CASSFTSFPVEQYF
DNA: TGCGCCAGCAGCTTTACGTCCTTTCCGGTCGAGCAGTACTTC

J: TRBJ2-1
D: -
V: TRBV6-4
size: many
CDR3: CASSAGGDANEQFF
DNA: TGTGCCAGCAGTGCGGGGGGCGACGCAAATGAGCAGTTCTTC

J: TRBJ2-1
D: -
V: TRBV12-5
size: many
CDR3: CASGLEDPDGFGEQFF
DNA: TGTGCTAGTGGTCTTGAGGACCCGGATGGGTTTGGTGAGCAGTTCTTC

J: TRBJ2-1
D: TRBD2
V: TRBV6-1
size: many
CDR3: CASSEDPGRDNEQFF
DNA: TGTGCCAGCAGTGAAGATCCAGGGAGGGACAATGAGCAGTTCTTC

J: TRBJ2-7
D: TRBD1
V: TRBV11-2
size: many
CDR3: CASSLGQGSFEQYF
DNA: TGTGCCAGCAGCTTGGGACAGGGTTCGTTCGAGCAGTACTTC

J: TRBJ2-1
D: -
V: TRBV12-5
size: medium-sized
CDR3: CASVQKRADSYNEQFF
DNA: TGTGCTAGTGTTCAGAAGCGGGCGGACTCCTACAATGAGCAGTTCTTC

J: TRBJ2-1
D: -
V: TRBV21-1
size: -
CDR3: CASSLKGKGADEQFF
DNA: TGTGCCAGCAGCTTGAAGGGGAAAGGGGCGGATGAGCAGTTCTTC

J: TRBJ2-1
D: -
V: TRBV7-9
size: many
CDR3: CASSFPGVLYNEQFF
DNA: TGTGCCAGCAGCTTCCCGGGAGTATTGTACAATGAGCAGTTCTTC

J: TRBJ2-2
D: TRBD2
V: TRBV11-3
size: many
CDR3: CASSAGTSGRAGELFF
DNA: TGTGCCAGCAGCGCGGGGACTAGCGGGAGGGCTGGGGAGCTGTTTTTT

J: TRBJ2-1
D: TRBD2
V: TRBV6-2/TRBV6-3
size: -
CDR3: CASSYGGAGEAYNEQSF
DNA: TGTGCCAGCAGTTACGGTGGCGCGGGAGAAGCCTACAATGAGCAGTCCTTC

J: TRBJ2-3
D: -
V: TRBV20-1
size: many
CDR3: CSAEPGEPYDTQYF
DNA: TGCAGTGCCGAGCCGGGGGAGCCTTACGATACGCAGTATTTT

J: TRBJ2-7
D: TRBD2
V: TRBV20-1
size: many
CDR3: CSARDQVRTSGTYEQYF
DNA: TGCAGTGCTAGAGATCAAGTAAGGACTAGCGGGACCTACGAGCAGTACTTC

J: TRBJ1-1
D: TRBD1
V: TRBV5-1
size: many
CDR3: CASSFGQGNTEAFF
DNA: TGCGCCAGCAGCTTCGGACAGGGAAACACTGAAGCTTTCTTT

J: TRBJ2-1
D: -
V: TRBV7-9
size: many
CDR3: CASSPPVAVYNEQFF
DNA: TGTGCCAGCAGCCCCCCGGTAGCGGTATACAATGAGCAGTTCTTC

J: TRBJ2-6
D: TRBD1
V: TRBV12-3/TRBV12-4
size: many
CDR3: CASRTGLRGANVLTF
DNA: TGTGCCAGCCGGACAGGGTTGAGAGGGGCCAACGTCCTGACTTTC

J: TRBJ2-3
D: TRBD1
V: TRBV6-5
size: many
CDR3: CASSYSRLLDRDTDTQYF
DNA: TGTGCCAGCAGTTACTCGAGGCTGTTGGACAGGGACACAGATACGCAGTATTTT

J: TRBJ2-7
D: -
V: TRBV11-3
size: many
CDR3: CASSKLYEQYF
DNA: TGTGCCAGCAGTAAGCTCTACGAGCAGTACTTC

J: TRBJ2-1
D: -
V: TRBV30
size: -
CDR3: CAWSLILADNEQFF
DNA: TGTGCCTGGAGTTTAATTCTAGCTGACAATGAGCAGTTCTTC

J: TRBJ1-5
D: -
V: TRBV19
size: many
CDR3: CASSSGKSGQPQHF
DNA: TGTGCCAGTAGCTCCGGGAAAAGTGGTCAGCCCCAGCATTTT

J: TRBJ2-3
D: -
V: TRBV4-1
size: many
CDR3: CASSKSVADTQYF
DNA: TGCGCCAGCAGCAAGAGCGTGGCAGATACGCAGTATTTT

J: TRBJ1-5
D: -
V: TRBV12-3/TRBV12-4
size: many
CDR3: CASSFSTSVWGLRNQPQHF
DNA: TGTGCCAGCAGTTTCTCAACATCAGTTTGGGGGTTGCGCAATCAGCCCCAGCATTTT

J: TRBJ2-7
D: -
V: TRBV12-3/TRBV12-4
size: many
CDR3: CASREGASGIYEQYF
DNA: TGTGCCAGCAGGGAGGGGGCGTCCGGCATCTACGAGCAGTACTTC

J: TRBJ2-2
D: TRBD1
V: TRBV19
size: many
CDR3: CASSRTRQGAGELFF
DNA: TGTGCCAGTAGTAGGACTCGACAGGGGGCCGGGGAGCTGTTTTTT

J: TRBJ1-1
D: -
V: TRBV20-1
size: many
CDR3: CSAGDLPLAFF
DNA: TGCAGTGCCGGGGACCTACCGCTAGCTTTCTTT

J: TRBJ2-5
D: -
V: TRBV7-9
size: many
CDR3: CASSPWETSKETQYF
DNA: TGTGCCAGCAGCCCATGGGAGACTAGTAAAGAGACCCAGTACTTC

J: TRBJ2-2
D: -
V: TRBV6-1
size: many
CDR3: CASREGVDTGELFF
DNA: TGTGCCAGCAGGGAAGGGGTGGACACCGGGGAGCTGTTTTTT

J: TRBJ2-7
D: -
V: TRBV2
size: -
CDR3: CASSEVHTDYEQYF
DNA: TGTGCCAGCAGTGAAGTTCACACAGACTACGAGCAGTACTTC

J: TRBJ1-1
D: TRBD1
V: TRBV29-1
size: many
CDR3: CSVGTGFDTEAFF
DNA: TGCAGCGTCGGGACAGGGTTTGACACTGAAGCTTTCTTT

J: TRBJ2-3
D: -
V: TRBV2
size: many
CDR3: CASSEGVLTDTQYF
DNA: TGTGCCAGCAGTGAAGGGGTTTTGACAGATACGCAGTATTTT

J: TRBJ1-1
D: TRBD1
V: TRBV7-8
size: many
CDR3: CASSLSGQGNTEAFF
DNA: TGTGCCAGCAGCTTATCGGGACAGGGGAACACTGAAGCTTTCTTT

J: TRBJ1-5
D: TRBD1
V: TRBV18
size: -
CDR3: CASSSGTGMDQPQHF
DNA: TGTGCCAGCTCCTCCGGGACAGGGATGGATCAGCCCCAGCATTTT

J: TRBJ2-5
D: TRBD1
V: TRBV5-1
size: many
CDR3: CASSPETGNQETQYF
DNA: TGCGCCAGCAGCCCGGAGACAGGGAACCAAGAGACCCAGTACTTC

J: TRBJ2-6
D: -
V: TRBV5-1
size: many
CDR3: CASSYFQGGTSGANVLTF
DNA: TGCGCCAGCAGCTATTTCCAGGGGGGGACCTCTGGGGCCAACGTCCTGACTTTC

J: TRBJ1-5
D: -
V: TRBV3-1
size: many
CDR3: CASSQVVGPNQPQHF
DNA: TGTGCCAGCAGCCAAGTGGTTGGACCCAATCAGCCCCAGCATTTT

J: TRBJ2-2
D: TRBD1
V: TRBV9
size: -
CDR3: CASSVIRDRKNTGELFF
DNA: TGTGCCAGCAGCGTTATCCGGGACAGGAAGAACACCGGGGAGCTGTTTTTT

J: TRBJ2-5
D: -
V: TRBV11-2
size: many
CDR3: CASSLAGSIETQYF
DNA: TGTGCCAGCAGCTTAGCAGGGTCCATAGAGACCCAGTACTTC

J: TRBJ2-1
D: -
V: TRBV11-2
size: many
CDR3: CASSSRLGENEQFF
DNA: TGTGCCAGCAGTTCAAGACTCGGGGAAAATGAGCAGTTCTTC

J: TRBJ2-7
D: TRBD2
V: TRBV3-1
size: -
CDR3: CASSQDWGGKSYEQYF
DNA: TGTGCCAGCAGCCAAGATTGGGGGGGGAAGTCCTACGAGCAGTACTTC

J: TRBJ2-1
D: -
V: TRBV19
size: many
CDR3: CASSITSSSVNEQFF
DNA: TGTGCCAGTAGTATAACTAGCTCCTCGGTCAATGAGCAGTTCTTC

J: TRBJ1-4
D: -
V: TRBV12-3/TRBV12-4
size: many
CDR3: CASRALLGSGEKLFF
DNA: TGTGCCAGCAGGGCCCTTCTGGGGAGTGGTGAAAAACTGTTTTTT

J: TRBJ1-3
D: -
V: TRBV10-3
size: many
CDR3: CAISEGQTSGNTIYF
DNA: TGTGCCATCAGTGAAGGCCAGACCTCTGGAAACACCATATATTTT

J: TRBJ1-1
D: -
V: TRBV29-1
size: many
CDR3: CSVSNTEAFF
DNA: TGCAGCGTATCGAACACTGAAGCTTTCTTT

J: TRBJ2-1
D: -
V: TRBV27
size: many
CDR3: CASSFAGPGDEQFF
DNA: TGTGCCAGCAGTTTTGCGGGGCCGGGCGATGAGCAGTTCTTC

J: TRBJ2-5
D: TRBD2
V: TRBV7-6
size: many
CDR3: CASSSGLAGTETQYF
DNA: TGTGCCAGCAGCTCGGGACTAGCGGGAACAGAGACCCAGTACTTC

J: TRBJ2-1
D: TRBD2
V: TRBV14
size: many
CDR3: CASSQALAVTSYNEQFF
DNA: TGTGCCAGCAGCCAAGCTCTAGCGGTCACCTCCTACAATGAGCAGTTCTTC